What follows are 32 T cell receptor beta chains derived from one specimen sequenced in a study of OX40 agonist ivuxolimab in advanced cancers. The method was immunoSEQ multiplex PCR; TCRdb's version includes in-frame clones alone and lacks a portion of them. The sample lists approximately 58,000 clones, approximately 90% occurring once. The sample was CD4+ or CD8+ T cells sorted from blood, taken in a trial of the OX40 agonist ivuxolimab. These receptors came from an adult with an advanced solid tumor such as melanoma, head and neck, liver or kidney cancer.

The chain uses TRBV19 and TRBJ2-7; TRBD1 agrees at 8 bases. This CDR3 has 15 amino acids. The germline CDR1 and CDR2 sequences are LNHDA and SQIVND (reference sequence). The J segment lost 2 bases and the V segment lost 5 bases, leaving 8 bases of the junction unmatched. The CDR3 region is CASSLGRGPTYEQYF. The CDR3, as DNA: TGTGCCAGTAGTTTGGGCAGGGGGCCGACCTACGAGCAGTACTTC.

The V call is TRBV21-1, the J call TRBJ2-3. TRBV21-1 is flagged as a pseudogene. The CDR3 runs 14 residues. The CDR3 spells CASSKAGTPRKQYF. The CDR3 DNA is TGTGCCAGCAGCAAAGCCGGGACCCCCAGGAAGCAGTATTTT.

The chain is built from TRBV18 and TRBJ2-1; a possible D gene is TRBD2 (7 bases). V gave up 4 bases and J gave up 1 base, with 17 bases separating them. Per the germline V gene, CDR1 is KGHSH and CDR2 is LQKENI. This CDR3 spans 17 amino acids. In nucleotides, the CDR3 is TGTGCCAGCTCACGACTTGCGGGGGCAGGGTCCTACAATGAGCAGTTCTTC. Protein sequence: CASSRLAGAGSYNEQFF.

The chain combines TRBV28 with TRBJ2-4, with a weak D call TRBD2 (5 bases). V lost 4 bases to trimming and J lost 9 bases, with 16 bases between them. The CDR3 loop spans 14 amino acids. Germline V gene data show CDR1 as MDHEN and CDR2 as SYDVKM. DNA of the CDR3: TGTGCCAGCAGTTCCACTAGTGTGGCTAGCATTCAGTACTTC. Encoded protein: CASSSTSVASIQYF.

This rearrangement joins TRBV7-2 to TRBJ1-6; a possible D gene is TRBD1 (5 bases). This CDR3 is built from 14 residues. CDR1 and CDR2 (germline): SGHTA, FQGNSA. V was cut by 6 bases and J by 9 bases, with 15 bases left in between. In nucleotides, the CDR3 is TGTGCCAGCAGACACCCGGCGGGGGGTTCACCCCTCCACTTT. Encoded protein: CASRHPAGGSPLHF.

This rearrangement joins TRBV9 to TRBJ1-3; possibly TRBD1 for D (5 bases). Germline V CDR1 and CDR2: SGDLS, YYNGEE. The CDR3 totals 17 residues. V was cut by 0 bases and J by 0 bases, with 13 bases left in between. CDR3: CASSVDQGYSSGNTIYF. The CDR3 DNA reads TGTGCCAGCAGCGTAGACCAGGGCTACAGCTCTGGAAACACCATATATTTT.

V is TRBV5-6 and J is TRBJ2-1; D possibly corresponds to TRBD1 (5 bases). The CDR3 totals 15 residues. The germline V gene encodes CDR1 SGHDT and CDR2 YYEEEE. V lost 0 bases to trimming and J lost 8 bases, with 15 bases between them. The DNA for the CDR3 is TGTGCCAGCAGCTTGGCCCAGGGCGCGCGTCATGAGCAGTTCTTC. Its protein product is CASSLAQGARHEQFF.

The chain recombines TRBV27 with TRBJ2-3; 8 bases match TRBD2. Germline CDR1 is MNHEY and CDR2 is SMNVEV (reference sequence). With 6 bases clipped from V and 1 base from J, the junction kept 9 bases outside the gene matches. The CDR3 is made up of 16 amino acids. The CDR3 DNA reads as TGTGCCAGCAGGCAATACCAAGCGGGAGGCACAGATACGCAGTATTTT. Its protein product is CASRQYQAGGTDTQYF.

J is TRBJ1-5 and V is TRBV6-6; 10 bases agree with TRBD1. Trimming removed 4 bases from V and 7 bases from J; junction bases left unmatched: 4. CDR1 is MNHNY, CDR2 SVGAGI, per germline (reference sequence). The CDR3 is 14 amino acids. CDR3 bases: TGTGCCAGCAGTTTGGACAGGGGGGCACAGCCCCAGCATTTT. Protein sequence: CASSLDRGAQPQHF.

The chain joins TRBV5-1 to TRBJ1-3, with a tentative D call TRBD1 (5 bases). V shed 2 bases and J shed 0 bases, with 9 bases lying between them. Germline V gene data show CDR1 as SGHRS and CDR2 as YFSETQ. The CDR3 sequence is 15 residues long. The CDR3 region has the DNA TGCGCCAGCAGCTTCGGCGACAGCTCTGGAAACACCATATATTTT. Translation gives CASSFGDSSGNTIYF.

The V call is TRBV7-6, the J call TRBJ2-7; D gene ambiguous. The V end was cut by 0 bases, the J end by 2 bases, with 5 bases between. Germline V gene lookup returns CDR1 SGHVS and CDR2 FNYEAQ. The CDR3 spans 13 residues. The CDR3 is CASSLAGAYEQYF. CDR3 in DNA: TGTGCCAGCAGCTTAGCTGGGGCCTACGAGCAGTACTTC.

The chain has TRBV19 and TRBJ1-1; D gene unclear. Germline CDR1 LNHDA, CDR2 SQIVND (reference sequence). This CDR3 has 11 residues. The ends were cut back, 5 bases at V and 7 bases at J, with 8 bases in the middle. The CDR3 protein is CASSPGVEAFF. For the CDR3, the DNA is TGTGCCAGTAGTCCCGGGGTTGAAGCTTTCTTT.

The V gene is TRBV5-1, the J gene TRBJ2-3, with 8 positions matching TRBD2. Germline V gene sequence: CDR1 SGHRS, CDR2 YFSETQ. The CDR3 is made up of 15 amino acids. V shed 6 bases, J shed 1 base, and the junction held 7 bases outside the gene matches. The CDR3 coding sequence is TGCGCCAGCACCCAGACTAGCGTCGGCACAGATACGCAGTATTTT. Translating gives CASTQTSVGTDTQYF.

V gene TRBV19 combines with J gene TRBJ2-7; 8 bases are a match to TRBD1. J was trimmed by 4 bases and V by 5 bases; bases with no gene match: 7. Germline assignment: CDR1 LNHDA and CDR2 SQIVND (reference sequence). This CDR3 region has 14 residues. The CDR3 DNA is TGTGCCAGTAGTGTCCGGGACAGGAGTTACGAGCAGTACTTC. It translates to CASSVRDRSYEQYF.

The gene calls are TRBV9 and TRBJ2-1; 11 bases are shared with TRBD2. The CDR3 spans 16 residues. The germline CDR1 and CDR2 sequences are SGDLS and YYNGEE. V dropped 0 bases and J dropped 7; count of bases not matched to a gene: 6. The CDR3 DNA reads as TGTGCCAGCAGCGTAGTGGTAGCGGGAGGGCCGAATGAGCAGTTCTTC. Translation: CASSVVVAGGPNEQFF.

This chain connects TRBV7-2 to TRBJ2-3; D is uncertain. Germline V gene lookup returns CDR1 SGHTA and CDR2 FQGNSA. The CDR3 has 14 residues. Trimming stripped 4 bases from V and 1 base from J, with 9 bases between. The CDR3: CASSSVGGTDTQYF. As DNA, the CDR3 is TGTGCCAGCAGCTCGGTGGGTGGCACAGATACGCAGTATTTT.

V usage is TRBV7-9 and J usage is TRBJ2-7, with TRBD2 identical over 7 bases. Trimming cost V 5 bases and J 7 bases; bases outside gene matches: 5. CDR3 length: 12 residues. Per the germline V gene, CDR1 is SEHNR and CDR2 is FQNEAQ (reference sequence). In DNA form, the CDR3 reads TGTGCCAGCAGCCCACTAGCGTGGGAGCAGTACTTC. Amino acid sequence: CASSPLAWEQYF.

The chain is built from TRBV6-5 and TRBJ1-1; 7 nucleotides line up with TRBD1. This CDR3 spans 14 amino acids. Germline assignment: CDR1 MNHEY and CDR2 SVGAGI. After removal of 0 bases from V and 11 bases from J, the junction contained 9 bases not matched to a gene. CDR3 DNA: TGTGCCAGCAGTTACTCGAACCGACAGGGTGAGGCTTTCTTT. This gives the protein CASSYSNRQGEAFF.

V and J are TRBV7-9 and TRBJ1-2, with D unresolved. The V gene lost 3 bases and the J gene lost 7 bases, with 6 bases spanning the gap. This CDR3 has 11 residues. Germline CDR1 reads SEHNR; CDR2 reads FQNEAQ (reference sequence). CDR3 in amino acids: CASSFVFGYTF. CDR3 nucleotides: TGTGCCAGCAGCTTTGTGTTTGGCTACACCTTC.

Regarding this clone: At one end the junction does not follow the germline gene, possibly because of a read error. The chain joins TRBV27 to TRBJ2-5; 7 positions match TRBD1. Germline-derived CDR1 and CDR2 are MNHEY and SMNVEV (reference sequence). CDR3 size: 16 residues. CDR3 DNA sequence: TGTGCCAGCAGTCAGACGGGACAGCCTCTTCGAGAGGCCCAGTACTTC. It specifies CASSQTGQPLREAQYF.

The chain joins TRBV25-1 to TRBJ1-4; D is uncertain. Germline loops: CDR1 MGHDK, CDR2 SYGVNS. The CDR3 loop spans 14 amino acids. V lost 8 bases to trimming and J lost 8 bases, with 18 bases between them. This CDR3 reads CASGRTNVGEKLFF. The DNA for the CDR3 is TGTGCCAGCGGACGGACGAACGTAGGAGAAAAACTGTTTTTT. Complete variable domain (other parts from reference TRBV25-1 and TRBJ1-4): EADIYQTPRYLVIGTGKKITLECSQTMGHDKMYWYQQDPGMELHLIHYSYGVNSTEKGDLSSESTVSRIRTEHFPLTLESARPSHTSQYLCASGRTNVGEKLFFGSGTQLSVL.

The chain carries TRBV7-9 and TRBJ2-3; no clear D. With 5 bases removed from V and 0 bases from J, the gap between germline ends came to 6 bases. CDR1 is SEHNR, CDR2 FQNEAQ, per germline (reference sequence). The CDR3 is 13 residues long. This CDR3 reads CASSAYSTDTQYF. The CDR3 nucleotides read TGTGCCAGCAGCGCATATAGCACAGATACGCAGTATTTT.

V is TRBV7-9 and J is TRBJ2-5; the D gene is possibly TRBD1 (5 bases). From germline, CDR1 is SEHNR and CDR2 FQNEAQ (reference sequence). The CDR3 loop spans 15 amino acids. V shed 2 bases and J shed 1 base, with 11 bases lying between them. For the CDR3, the DNA is TGTGCCAGCAGCTTACGAACAGGTATCCAAGAGACCCAGTACTTC. Its translation is CASSLRTGIQETQYF.

This chain uses TRBV18 with TRBJ2-5, with D unresolved. This CDR3 contains 16 residues. CDR1 and CDR2 from the germline V gene are KGHSH and LQKENI. V dropped 0 bases and J dropped 0 bases, with 11 bases sitting between them. The CDR3 DNA is TGTGCCAGCTCACCACCGGGTGACTCATACCAAGAGACCCAGTACTTC. Protein product: CASSPPGDSYQETQYF. The full variable domain, completed using reference TRBV18 and TRBJ2-5, is NAGVMQNPRHLVRRRGQEARLRCSPMKGHSHVYWYRQLPEEGLKFMVYLQKENIIDESGMPKERFSAEFPKEGPSILRIQQVVRGDSAAYFCASSPPGDSYQETQYFGPGTRLLVL.

The chain combines TRBV5-5 with TRBJ1-1, with D possibly TRBD1 on 5 matching bases. V lost 1 base to trimming and J lost 1 base, with 8 bases between them. Germline-derived CDR1 and CDR2 are SGHKS and YYEKEE (reference sequence). The CDR3 has 14 amino acids. The CDR3 region is CASSLFGGNTEAFF. DNA of the CDR3: TGTGCCAGCAGCTTGTTCGGGGGGAACACTGAAGCTTTCTTT.

The rearrangement links TRBV19 to TRBJ2-7; 7 bases agree with TRBD1. V shed 5 bases, J shed 2 bases, and the junction held 9 bases outside the gene matches. Per the germline V gene, CDR1 is LNHDA and CDR2 is SQIVND (reference sequence). The CDR3 is made up of 15 amino acids. The DNA of the CDR3 is TGTGCCAGTAGTTTTACTCCGGGACAGACCTACGAGCAGTACTTC. Encoded protein: CASSFTPGQTYEQYF.

Only a few counts were recorded for this clone. This chain joins TRBV5-1 and TRBJ2-1, with a possible D match to TRBD2 (6 bases). This CDR3 spans 16 amino acids. Per the germline V gene, CDR1 is SGHRS and CDR2 is YFSETQ. The V end was cut by 0 bases, the J end by 4 bases, with 14 bases between. The CDR3 DNA sequence: TGCGCCAGCAGCTTGGAGCCGGGACTGAAGTACAATGAGCAGTTCTTC. Translated: CASSLEPGLKYNEQFF.

This clone was detected only once. The chain employs TRBV7-6 and TRBJ2-7, with D possibly TRBD1 on 5 matching bases. The CDR3 is 14 residues long. Germline V CDR1 and CDR2: SGHVS, FNYEAQ. V was clipped by 5 bases and J by 2 bases, with 13 bases between them. The CDR3 DNA sequence: TGTGCCAGCAGCCACAGGACGGATCCCTACGAGCAGTACTTC. Its protein is CASSHRTDPYEQYF.

The rearrangement uses TRBV7-2 and TRBJ2-1; no firm D call. Germline CDR1 SGHTA, CDR2 FQGNSA. Trimming took off 2 bases at V and 8 bases at J, with 13 bases between the two ends. The CDR3 has 14 residues. The CDR3 protein is CASSLSSPGDEQFF. In DNA, the CDR3 is TGTGCCAGCAGCTTATCTTCCCCAGGCGATGAGCAGTTCTTC.

In regard to this clone: One end of the junction varies from germline; a read error may be responsible. This chain uses TRBV5-6 with TRBJ2-2, with D perhaps TRBD2 (5 bases). The germline CDR1 and CDR2 sequences are SGHDT and YYEEEE. The CDR3 consists of 18 residues. CDR3 nucleotides: TGTGCCAGCAGCTTGGGGGCAGATGAGCGGACTGCGAACCGGGGAGCTGTTTTT. Protein: CASSLGADERTANRGAVF.

The chain uses TRBV7-9 and TRBJ1-4, with a possible D match to TRBD1 (5 bases). The V gene's germline CDR1 is SEHNR and CDR2 FQNEAQ (reference sequence). The CDR3 is 16 amino acids. Trimming shortened V by 2 bases and J by 7 bases, and 17 bases separated the two germline ends. CDR3 protein: CASSLPRDGGGEKLFF. In DNA form, the CDR3 reads TGTGCCAGCAGCTTACCCCGTGACGGTGGGGGTGAAAAACTGTTTTTT.

The rearrangement joins TRBV27 to TRBJ2-3; the D is unclear. Germline-derived CDR1 and CDR2 are MNHEY and SMNVEV (reference sequence). With 2 bases removed from V and 8 bases from J, the gap between germline ends came to 11 bases. This CDR3 contains 13 residues. This CDR3 is CASSLTAHGTQYF. The DNA for the CDR3 is TGTGCCAGCAGTTTAACAGCTCACGGTACGCAGTATTTT.